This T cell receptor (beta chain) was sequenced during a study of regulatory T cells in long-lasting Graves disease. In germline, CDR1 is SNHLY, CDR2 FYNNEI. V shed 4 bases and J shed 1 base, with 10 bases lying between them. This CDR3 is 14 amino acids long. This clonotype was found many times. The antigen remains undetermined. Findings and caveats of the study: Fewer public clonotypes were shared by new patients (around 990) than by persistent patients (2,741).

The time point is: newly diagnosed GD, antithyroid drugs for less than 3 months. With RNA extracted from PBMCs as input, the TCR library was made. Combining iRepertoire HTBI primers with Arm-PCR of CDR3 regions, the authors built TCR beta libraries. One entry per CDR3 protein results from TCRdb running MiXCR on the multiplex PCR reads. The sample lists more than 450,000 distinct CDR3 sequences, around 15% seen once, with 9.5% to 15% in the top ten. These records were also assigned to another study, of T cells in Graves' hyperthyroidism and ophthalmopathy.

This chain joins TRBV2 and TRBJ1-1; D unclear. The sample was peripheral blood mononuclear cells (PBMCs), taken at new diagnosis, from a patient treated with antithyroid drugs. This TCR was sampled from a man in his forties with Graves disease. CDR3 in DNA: TGTGCCAGCAGTGCTCGGGAGTCGAACACTGAAGCTTTCTTT. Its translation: CASSARESNTEAFF.